This T cell receptor beta chain was captured by sequencing in a study of CD8 T cells in Susac syndrome. Study-level information: Active disease was present in more than five of the sequenced Susac syndrome patients, and remission in roughly eight.

The length of the CDR3 is 16 residues. It was with random hexamers that about 0.45 to 1 ug RNA was reverse transcribed. MiXCR, applied by TCRdb to the immunoSEQ multiplex PCR reads, yields one record per CDR3 protein. The table shows under 200,000 distinct CDR3 sequences, with roughly nine tenths occurring only once. CD8+ and CD4+ T cells were negatively isolated; TEMRA cells were FACS-enriched. Material for sequencing was CD4+ T cells from PBMCs. The receptor was derived from a human donor with Susac syndrome. The genes are TRBV21-1 and TRBJ2-7; the table's D call, TRBD1, was not checked against the DNA. TRBV21-1 is a recognized pseudogene. The CDR3 DNA follows: TGTGCCAGCAGCGAACCGCGAGGCGGGACAGGGGGCGAGCAGTACTTC. Protein sequence: CASSEPRGGTGGEQYF.